The 27 T cell receptor beta chains reported below all come from one sample, sequenced in a study of T cell responses to AZD1222 COVID-19 vaccine. Here immunoSEQ multiplex PCR was the method, and the copy in TCRdb shows in-frame clones only, minus some. The data contain more than 80,000 clones, less than 95% of them singletons. This specimen was peripheral blood, taken 28 days after the second AZD1222 dose. Receptors were obtained from an adult who received the AZD1222 COVID-19 vaccine.

In nucleotides, the CDR3 is TGTGCCAGCAGCCGTGGACAGGACGTTGGGTACGAGCAGTACTTC. This sequence encodes CASSRGQDVGYEQYF. V and J are TRBV14 and TRBJ2-7; 7 nucleotides align to TRBD1. This CDR3 is built from 15 residues. Unmatched junction bases numbered 10, after V lost 4 bases and J lost 4 bases. Germline V gene lookup returns CDR1 SGHDN and CDR2 FVKESK.

The rearrangement uses TRBV3-1 (or the pseudogene TRBV3-2) and TRBJ2-2, with D possibly being TRBD2 (6 bases). The CDR3 is made up of 16 amino acids. V lost 1 base to trimming and J lost 0 bases, with 9 bases between them. The V gene's germline CDR1 is LGHDT and CDR2 YNNKEL (reference sequence). Written as DNA, the CDR3 is TGTGCCAGCAGCCAAGGGAGGGGTTCGAACACCGGGGAGCTGTTTTTT. This codes for CASSQGRGSNTGELFF.

On this clone itself: An end of the junction differs from the germline gene, which may be a read error. The chain carries TRBV19 and TRBJ1-5; a possible D gene is TRBD1 (6 bases). The length of the CDR3 is 10 residues. Germline V CDR1 and CDR2: LNHDA, SQIVND (reference sequence). This chain's CDR3 is CASSGRDRTF. The DNA for the CDR3 is TGTGCCAGTAGTGGCCGCGACAGGACTTTT. Combining the CDR3 with reference TRBV19 and TRBJ1-5 gives the whole variable domain DGGITQSPKYLFRKEGQNVTLSCEQNLNHDAMYWYRQDPGQGLRLIYYSQIVNDFQKGDIAEGYSVSREKKESFPLTVTSAQKNPTAFYLCASSGRDRTFGDGTRLSIL.

The rearrangement joins TRBV7-2 to TRBJ1-1; no reliable D call. With 1 base removed from V and 3 bases from J, the gap between germline ends came to 6 bases. Germline loops: CDR1 SGHTA, CDR2 FQGNSA. This CDR3 comprises 13 residues. The CDR3 protein is CASSLGAHTEAFF. For the CDR3, the DNA is TGTGCCAGCAGCTTAGGCGCCCACACTGAAGCTTTCTTT.

This clone was observed a single time. The chain has TRBV29-1 and TRBJ1-4; 7 bases are shared with TRBD1. CDR3 length equals 13 residues. Germline V lookup: CDR1 SQVTM, CDR2 ANQGSEA. Trimming removed 6 bases from V and 4 bases from J; junction bases left unmatched: 5. CDR3 DNA sequence: TGCAGCGTATTACAGGGGAATAATGAAAAACTGTTTTTT. Its translation is CSVLQGNNEKLFF.

The chain couples TRBV28 to TRBJ1-2; 9 nucleotides match TRBD1. The CDR3 is 19 amino acids. The J segment lost 2 bases and the V segment lost 6 bases, leaving 19 bases of the junction unmatched. Germline loops: CDR1 MDHEN, CDR2 SYDVKM. The DNA of the CDR3 is TGTGCCAGCAGCTCCTTCTTTCCACAGGGGGCATCCCCCAACTATGGCTACACCTTC. It is translated as CASSSFFPQGASPNYGYTF.

This clone was seen a few times. The rearrangement links TRBV6-5 to TRBJ2-2; 7 bases agree with TRBD1. CDR1 and CDR2 (germline): MNHEY, SVGAGI. V was pared by 5 bases and J by 5 bases, with 5 bases of the junction left unmatched. This CDR3 spans 14 amino acids. The CDR3 DNA sequence: TGTGCCAGCAGTCCCTGGGACAGAACCGGGGAGCTGTTTTTT. This translates into CASSPWDRTGELFF.

The chain couples TRBV7-2 to TRBJ2-3; 9 nucleotides agree with TRBD2. Trimming cost V 1 base and J 2 bases; bases outside gene matches: 10. The CDR3 is 18 amino acids. Germline V gene sequence: CDR1 SGHTA, CDR2 FQGNSA. The CDR3 here is CASSLGPLRGGYTDTQYF. For the CDR3, the DNA is TGTGCCAGCAGCTTAGGTCCCCTGCGGGGGGGCTACACAGATACGCAGTATTTT.

V usage is TRBV29-1 and J usage is TRBJ2-7; D is undetermined. Germline CDR1 reads SQVTM; CDR2 reads ANQGSEA. The V gene lost 4 bases and the J gene lost 1 base, with 14 bases spanning the gap. The CDR3 is made up of 14 amino acids. The CDR3 sequence: CSVVKPASSYEQYF. The CDR3 nucleotides are TGCAGCGTTGTTAAGCCAGCCTCGTCCTACGAGCAGTACTTC.

The CDR3, as DNA: TGCGCCAGCAGCTTGGGCCAGGGGGCGACCGGGGAGCTGTTTTTT. Residues: CASSLGQGATGELFF. The chain recombines TRBV5-1 with TRBJ2-2; 8 bases match TRBD1. CDR3 length equals 15 residues. Germline CDR1 is SGHRS and CDR2 is YFSETQ. Trimming took 0 bases from V and 5 from J; bases not matched to a gene: 3. The full variable domain, rest sourced from reference TRBV5-1 and TRBJ2-2, is KAGVTQTPRYLIKTRGQQVTLSCSPISGHRSVSWYQQTPGQGLQFLFEYFSETQRNKGNFPGRFSGRQFSNSRSEMNVSTLELGDSALYLCASSLGQGATGELFFGEGSRLTVL.

Here the CDR3 reads CASSPRGWPLHF. In nucleotides, the CDR3 is TGTGCCAGCAGCCCAAGGGGTTGGCCCCTCCACTTT. The chain joins TRBV27 to TRBJ1-6, with D possibly TRBD1 on 5 matching bases. V was clipped by 6 bases and J by 13 bases, with 13 bases between them. The CDR3 has 12 residues. Germline V gene sequence: CDR1 MNHEY, CDR2 SMNVEV (reference sequence).

The genes are TRBV7-9 and TRBJ2-3, with 11 bases matching TRBD2. Germline V gene sequence: CDR1 SEHNR, CDR2 FQNEAQ (reference sequence). CDR3 size: 16 residues. Trimming removed 5 bases from V and 1 base from J; junction bases left unmatched: 5. As DNA, the CDR3 is TGTGCCAGCAGCACCGGGACTAGCGGACGCACAGATACGCAGTATTTT. As protein: CASSTGTSGRTDTQYF.

This chain uses TRBV6-5 with TRBJ1-3; D is undetermined. V was trimmed by 8 bases and J by 2 bases, leaving 10 bases between them. Germline CDR1 reads MNHEY; CDR2 reads SVGAGI. CDR3 length: 13 residues. The CDR3 is CASWALPGNTIYF. Written as DNA, the CDR3 is TGTGCCAGCTGGGCCTTGCCTGGAAACACCATATATTTT.

This clone was detected a few times. This chain uses TRBV5-6 with TRBJ2-5, with a possible D match to TRBD1 (5 bases). Trimming stripped 2 bases from V and 5 bases from J, with 13 bases between. This CDR3 has 14 residues. In germline, CDR1 is SGHDT, CDR2 YYEEEE. The CDR3 loop is CASSFPGAGETQYF. CDR3 coding DNA: TGTGCCAGCAGCTTTCCTGGGGCTGGGGAGACCCAGTACTTC.

This sequence joins TRBV5-5 and TRBJ1-2; D possibly corresponds to TRBD1 (5 bases). The length of the CDR3 is 15 residues. Trimming pared 0 bases from V and 4 bases from J, leaving 13 bases between. Germline V gene sequence: CDR1 SGHKS, CDR2 YYEKEE (reference sequence). The CDR3 protein is CASSLASGQSYGYTF. Written as DNA, the CDR3 is TGTGCCAGCAGCTTGGCCTCAGGGCAGTCCTATGGCTACACCTTC.

The chain has TRBV19 and TRBJ1-5; D perhaps matches TRBD1 (5 bases). The CDR3 has 14 residues. Germline-derived CDR1 and CDR2 are LNHDA and SQIVND (reference sequence). Trimming pared 3 bases from V and 2 bases from J, leaving 8 bases between. CDR3 coding DNA: TGTGCCAGTAGTATTACGGGGGGCAATCAGCCCCAGCATTTT. It specifies CASSITGGNQPQHF.

The chain couples TRBV4-3 to TRBJ1-3; D possibly corresponds to TRBD1 (5 bases). With 4 bases removed from V and 8 bases from J, the gap between germline ends came to 18 bases. CDR3 length: 15 amino acids. Per the germline V gene, CDR1 is LGHNA and CDR2 is YSLEER. In DNA, the CDR3 is TGCGCCAGCAGCCCGATGACCGGGACTGGGGACACCATATATTTT. This gives the protein CASSPMTGTGDTIYF.

The J gene is TRBJ1-2, the V gene TRBV5-1; D might be TRBD1 (5 bases). In germline, CDR1 is SGHRS, CDR2 YFSETQ. The CDR3 is made up of 14 amino acids. Trimming took off 5 bases at V and 4 bases at J, with 15 bases between the two ends. CDR3 region: CASRGSQGVYGYTF. CDR3 sequence (DNA): TGCGCCAGCAGAGGATCGCAGGGTGTCTATGGCTACACCTTC.

This clone was detected only once. This chain links TRBV27 with TRBJ2-2; D remains ambiguous. Trimming stripped 3 bases from V and 5 bases from J, with 10 bases between. The CDR3 extends over 14 amino acids. Germline V gene sequence: CDR1 MNHEY, CDR2 SMNVEV (reference sequence). Here the CDR3 reads CASSFLSSTGELFF. Here the CDR3 DNA reads TGTGCCAGCAGTTTTCTGAGCAGTACCGGGGAGCTGTTTTTT.

This clone showed up just once. The rearrangement links TRBV14 to TRBJ1-4; 7 bases fit TRBD1. Losses at the gene ends were 1 base for V and 8 bases for J; bases not matched to a gene: 7. Germline-derived CDR1 and CDR2 are SGHDN and FVKESK. This CDR3 has 15 residues. In DNA, the CDR3 is TGTGCCAGCAGCCAAGGGCGCAGGGGGACGGAAAAACTGTTTTTT. It specifies CASSQGRRGTEKLFF.

The chain uses TRBV25-1 and TRBJ1-1; unclear D gene. V was cut by 1 base and J by 0 bases, with 9 bases left in between. In germline, CDR1 is MGHDK, CDR2 SYGVNS. The CDR3 totals 15 residues. The DNA of the CDR3 is TGTGCCAGCAGTGAATTTGGGGTGCTGAACACTGAAGCTTTCTTT. This codes for CASSEFGVLNTEAFF.

This clone was counted a few times. The J gene is TRBJ1-5, the V gene TRBV7-8; D is uncertain. Trimming left V 3 bases short and J 0 bases short, with 12 bases between. The germline V gene encodes CDR1 SGHVS and CDR2 FQNEAQ. The CDR3 totals 16 residues. For the CDR3, the DNA is TGTGCCAGCAGCTTTAGCAGGAGCATTAGCAATCAGCCCCAGCATTTT. Translation: CASSFSRSISNQPQHF.

The chain is built from TRBV7-9 and TRBJ1-2; a possible D gene is TRBD1 (5 bases). This CDR3 region has 16 residues. The V end lost 5 bases, the J end lost 4 bases, and 20 bases lay between the germline ends. Germline values: CDR1 SEHNR, CDR2 FQNEAQ (reference sequence). Here the CDR3 reads CASSQAGAGRPYGYTF. The DNA of the CDR3 is TGTGCCAGCAGCCAAGCCGGGGCAGGGCGGCCCTATGGCTACACCTTC.

The rearrangement uses TRBV6-2 or TRBV6-3 and TRBJ1-1; weak D call: TRBD1 (5 bases). Germline CDR1 is MNHEY and CDR2 is SVGEGT. The CDR3 spans 14 residues. V lost 6 bases and J lost 4, with 15 bases in between. For the CDR3, the DNA is TGTGCCAGCAGCTCCGGGGGGTGGCGCACTGAAGCTTTCTTT. Residues: CASSSGGWRTEAFF.

The V call is TRBV21-1, the J call TRBJ1-2. TRBV21-1 corresponds to a pseudogene. CDR3 size: 9 residues. CDR3 region: CASTEKGTF. CDR3 in DNA: TGTGCCAGCACCGAGAAAGGTACCTTC.

The rearrangement links TRBV7-6 to TRBJ2-1; 14 bases fit TRBD2. J lost 7 bases, V lost 4 bases, and 6 bases had no gene match. CDR3 length equals 16 residues. Per the germline V gene, CDR1 is SGHVS and CDR2 is FNYEAQ. CDR3 amino acids: CASSSTGTSGGNEQFF. The CDR3 DNA is TGTGCCAGCAGCTCGACAGGGACTAGCGGGGGTAATGAGCAGTTCTTC.

The chain uses TRBV20-1 and TRBJ1-1, with unresolved D. Germline CDR1 is DFQATT and CDR2 is SNEGSKA (reference sequence). This CDR3 comprises 13 residues. Trimming shortened V by 3 bases and J by 0 bases, and 8 bases separated the two germline ends. In DNA form, the CDR3 reads TGCAGTGCTAGTCCCTCTGTGAACACTGAAGCTTTCTTT. Encoded protein: CSASPSVNTEAFF.